The sequence of this TCR beta chain was determined in a study of blood T cell repertoires in COVID-19. Background on the study: Samples taken during acute and convalescent COVID-19 were collected in the United States, Italy and Spain.

Germline assignment: CDR1 SGHDT and CDR2 YYEEEE. Trimming cost V 3 bases and J 1 base, with 11 bases left between them. CDR3 size: 16 residues. TCRdb's copy holds only in-frame clones and misses some; the assay was immunoSEQ multiplex PCR. The sample holds 200,000 or so clones, nearly 90% seen once. The sequencing sample was made of PBMCs or T cells enriched from blood (not recorded which). The chain couples TRBV5-6 to TRBJ1-6; no firm D call. This clonotype was obtained from a man aged 25-40 years who had recovered from COVID-19. The CDR3 loop reads CASSSSYRSYNSPLHF. The CDR3 nucleotides read TGTGCCAGCAGCTCCTCATACAGATCCTATAATTCACCCCTCCACTTT.